This T cell receptor (beta chain) was captured by sequencing in a study of T-cell reconstitution after alpha-beta-depleted transplantation in children. In its sample, this clonotype was seen a few times. CDR3 length equals 15 residues. Trimming took off 2 bases at V and 2 bases at J, with 10 bases between the two ends. Germline CDR1 MNHEY, CDR2 SVGAGI. The TCRbeta library incorporated unique molecular identifiers. TCRdb fed the PCR reads into MiXCR, producing one record per CDR3 protein. The sample has 500,000 or so distinct CDR3 sequences; 30% to 35% are singletons. Material: PBMCs from the stem cell graft donor, obtained from the stem cell graft. The sequence was obtained from a human donor who donated a stem cell graft to a child with aplastic anemia. The chain joins TRBV6-5 to TRBJ1-5, with D possibly being TRBD1 (6 bases). The CDR3 sequence: CASSYGGGGNQPQHF. Written as DNA, the CDR3 is TGTGCCAGCAGTTACGGAGGGGGAGGCAATCAGCCCCAGCATTTT.